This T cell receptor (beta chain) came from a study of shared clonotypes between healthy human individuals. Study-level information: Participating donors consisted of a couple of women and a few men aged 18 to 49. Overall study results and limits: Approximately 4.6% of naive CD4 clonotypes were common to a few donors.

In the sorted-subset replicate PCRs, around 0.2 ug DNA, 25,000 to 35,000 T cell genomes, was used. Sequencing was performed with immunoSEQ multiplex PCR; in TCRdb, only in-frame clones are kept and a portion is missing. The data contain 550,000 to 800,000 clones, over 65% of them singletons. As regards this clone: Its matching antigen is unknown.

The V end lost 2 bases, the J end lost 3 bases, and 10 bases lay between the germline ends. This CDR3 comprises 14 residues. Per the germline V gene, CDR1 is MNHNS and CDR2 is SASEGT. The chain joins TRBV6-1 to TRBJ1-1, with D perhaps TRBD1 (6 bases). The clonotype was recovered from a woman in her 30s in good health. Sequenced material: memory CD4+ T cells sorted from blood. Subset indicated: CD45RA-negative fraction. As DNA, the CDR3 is TGTGCCAGCAGTGAACGAGCAGGGGACACTGAAGCTTTCTTT. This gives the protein CASSERAGDTEAFF.